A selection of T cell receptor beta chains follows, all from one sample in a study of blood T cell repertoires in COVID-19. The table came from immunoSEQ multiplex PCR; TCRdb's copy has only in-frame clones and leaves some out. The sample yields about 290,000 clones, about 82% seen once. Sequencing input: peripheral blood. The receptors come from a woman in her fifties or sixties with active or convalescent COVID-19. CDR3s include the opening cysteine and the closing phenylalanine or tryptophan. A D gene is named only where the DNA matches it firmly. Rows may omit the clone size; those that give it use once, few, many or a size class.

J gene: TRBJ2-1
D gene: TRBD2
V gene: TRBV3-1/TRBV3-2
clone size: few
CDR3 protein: CASSSPGTSGKVYNEQFF
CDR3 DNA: TGTGCCAGCAGCAGCCCCGGGACTAGCGGAAAAGTCTACAATGAGCAGTTCTTC

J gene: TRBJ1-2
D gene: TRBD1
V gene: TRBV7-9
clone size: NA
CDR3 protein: CASSLALSGTVYGYTF
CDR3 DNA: TGTGCCAGCAGCTTAGCTCTCTCGGGGACAGTCTATGGCTACACCTTC

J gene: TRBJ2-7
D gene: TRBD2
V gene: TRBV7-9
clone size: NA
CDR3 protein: CASSLGQGRAGASQYF
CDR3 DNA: TGTGCCAGCAGCTTAGGTCAGGGTAGAGCGGGGGCCTCTCAGTACTTC

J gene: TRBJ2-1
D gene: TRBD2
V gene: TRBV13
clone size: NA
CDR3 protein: CASSRGLAGVGNEQFF
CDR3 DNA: TGTGCCAGCAGCCGAGGACTAGCGGGAGTGGGGAATGAGCAGTTCTTC

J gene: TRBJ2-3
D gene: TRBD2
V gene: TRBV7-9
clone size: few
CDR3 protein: CASSFSTSGNTDTQYF
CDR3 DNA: TGTGCCAGCAGCTTCTCGACTAGCGGTAACACAGATACGCAGTATTTT

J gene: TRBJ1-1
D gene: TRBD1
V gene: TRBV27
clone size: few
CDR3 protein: CASSRDRGPTEAFF
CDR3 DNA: TGTGCCAGCAGTCGGGACAGGGGGCCTACTGAAGCTTTCTTT

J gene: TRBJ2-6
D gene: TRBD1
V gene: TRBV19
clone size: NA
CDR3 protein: CASSRPTGAGANVLTF
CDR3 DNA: TGTGCCAGTAGTAGGCCAACAGGGGCTGGGGCCAACGTCCTGACTTTC

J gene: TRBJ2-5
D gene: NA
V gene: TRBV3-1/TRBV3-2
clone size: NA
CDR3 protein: CASSATSGETQYF
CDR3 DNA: TGTGCCAGCAGCGCCACTAGTGGGGAGACCCAGTACTTC

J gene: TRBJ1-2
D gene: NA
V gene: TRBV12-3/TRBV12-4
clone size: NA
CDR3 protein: CASTTDFHGGYTF
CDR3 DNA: TGTGCCAGCACCACGGACTTTCATGGGGGCTACACCTTC

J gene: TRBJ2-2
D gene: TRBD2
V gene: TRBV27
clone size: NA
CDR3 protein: CASRGLAGVSTGELFF
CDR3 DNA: TGTGCCAGCAGGGGACTAGCGGGAGTGAGTACCGGGGAGCTGTTTTTT

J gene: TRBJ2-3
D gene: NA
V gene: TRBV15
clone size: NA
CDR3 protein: CAPLVGHPTDTQYF
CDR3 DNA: TGTGCCCCCCTGGTAGGACACCCCACAGATACGCAGTATTTT

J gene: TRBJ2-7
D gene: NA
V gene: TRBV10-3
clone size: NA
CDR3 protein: CAIGAAGFNEQYF
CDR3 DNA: TGTGCCATCGGGGCCGCGGGGTTCAACGAGCAGTACTTC

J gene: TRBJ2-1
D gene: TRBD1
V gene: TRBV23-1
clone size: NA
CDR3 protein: CASSHRDRDHNEQFF
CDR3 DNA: TGCGCCAGCAGTCACCGGGACAGGGACCACAATGAGCAGTTCTTC

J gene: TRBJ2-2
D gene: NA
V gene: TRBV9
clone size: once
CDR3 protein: CASSVVGYTGELFF
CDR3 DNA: TGTGCCAGCAGCGTGGTGGGCTACACCGGGGAGCTGTTTTTT

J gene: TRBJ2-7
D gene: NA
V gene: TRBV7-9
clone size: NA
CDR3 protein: CASSSVLNEQYF
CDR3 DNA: TGTGCCAGCAGCTCAGTTCTGAACGAGCAGTACTTC

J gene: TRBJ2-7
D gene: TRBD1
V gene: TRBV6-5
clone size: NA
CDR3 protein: CATSISKGAVYEQYF
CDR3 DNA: TGTGCCACCTCTATAAGTAAGGGGGCGGTTTACGAGCAGTACTTC

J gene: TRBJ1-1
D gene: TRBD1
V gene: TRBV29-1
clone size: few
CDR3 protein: CSANRGITEAFF
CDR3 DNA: TGCAGCGCGAACAGGGGTATCACTGAAGCTTTCTTT

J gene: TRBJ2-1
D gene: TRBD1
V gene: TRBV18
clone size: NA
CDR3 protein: CASSPLKGQGPSSTPASQKQFF
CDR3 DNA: TGTGCCAGCTCACCCCTCAAAGGACAGGGGCCTTCCTCCACTCCAGCCAGCCAGAAGCAGTTCTTC

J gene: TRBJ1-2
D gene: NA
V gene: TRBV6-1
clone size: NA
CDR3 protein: CASSEDDRTSNYGYTF
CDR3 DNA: TGTGCCAGCAGTGAAGATGATAGGACTTCTAACTATGGCTACACCTTC

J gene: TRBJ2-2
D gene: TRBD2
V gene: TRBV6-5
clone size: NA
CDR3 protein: CASGLAGEGGELFF
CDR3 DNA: TGTGCCAGCGGACTAGCGGGAGAAGGCGGGGAGCTGTTTTTT

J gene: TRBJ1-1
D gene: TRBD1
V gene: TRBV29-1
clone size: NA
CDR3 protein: CSVLDRGNTEAFF
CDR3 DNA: TGCAGCGTTCTGGACAGGGGCAACACTGAAGCTTTCTTT

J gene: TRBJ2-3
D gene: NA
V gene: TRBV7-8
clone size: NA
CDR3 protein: CASSLGRGSGTDTQYF
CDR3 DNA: TGTGCCAGCAGCTTAGGGAGGGGTTCGGGCACAGATACGCAGTATTTT

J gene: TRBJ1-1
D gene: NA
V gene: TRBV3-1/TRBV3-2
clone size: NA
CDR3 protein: CASSPRTAEAFF
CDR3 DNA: TGTGCCAGCAGCCCCCGGACAGCTGAGGCTTTCTTT

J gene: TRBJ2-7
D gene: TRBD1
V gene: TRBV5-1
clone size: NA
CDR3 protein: CASSFGGTGGYEQYF
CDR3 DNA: TGCGCCAGCAGCTTCGGTGGGACAGGGGGCTACGAGCAGTACTTC

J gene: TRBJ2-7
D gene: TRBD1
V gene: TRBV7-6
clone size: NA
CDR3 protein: CASSSSRQGRSYEQYF
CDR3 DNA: TGTGCCAGCAGCTCCTCAAGACAGGGGAGGTCCTACGAGCAGTACTTC

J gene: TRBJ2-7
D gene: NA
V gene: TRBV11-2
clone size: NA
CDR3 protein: CASSSAVSGSSYEQYF
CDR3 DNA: TGTGCCAGCAGCTCGGCAGTGAGCGGCAGCTCCTACGAGCAGTACTTC

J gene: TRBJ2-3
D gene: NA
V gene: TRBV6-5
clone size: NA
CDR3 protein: CASRSGVRTDTQYF
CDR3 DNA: TGTGCCAGCAGATCAGGGGTGCGCACAGATACGCAGTATTTT

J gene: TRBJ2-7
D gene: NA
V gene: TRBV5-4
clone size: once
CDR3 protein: CASSADSYEQYF
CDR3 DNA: TGTGCCAGCAGCGCGGACAGCTACGAGCAGTACTTC

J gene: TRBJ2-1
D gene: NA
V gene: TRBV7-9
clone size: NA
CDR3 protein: CASSFTGVGNEQFF
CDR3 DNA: TGTGCCAGCAGCTTTACGGGAGTCGGAAATGAGCAGTTCTTC

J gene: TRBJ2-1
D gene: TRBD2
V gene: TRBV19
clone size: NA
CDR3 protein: CASSMGLAGGHEQFF
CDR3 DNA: TGTGCCAGTAGTATGGGACTAGCGGGAGGTCATGAGCAGTTCTTC

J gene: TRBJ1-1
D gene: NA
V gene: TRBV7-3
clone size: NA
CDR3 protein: CASSPDGGDMNTEAFF
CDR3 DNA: TGTGCCAGCAGCCCTGACGGGGGGGATATGAACACTGAAGCTTTCTTT

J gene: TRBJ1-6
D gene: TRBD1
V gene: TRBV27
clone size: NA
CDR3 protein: CASSSRTGYSPLHF
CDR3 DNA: TGTGCCAGCAGTTCGAGGACAGGGTACTCACCCCTCCACTTT

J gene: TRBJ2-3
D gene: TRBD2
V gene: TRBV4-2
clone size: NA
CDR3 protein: CASSERQGLATDTQYF
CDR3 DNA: TGTGCCAGCAGCGAGAGACAGGGACTAGCGACAGATACGCAGTATTTT

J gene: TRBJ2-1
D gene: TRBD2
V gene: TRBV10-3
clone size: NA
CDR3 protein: CAITAGTSGYNEQFF
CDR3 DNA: TGTGCCATCACGGCCGGGACTAGCGGCTACAATGAGCAGTTCTTC

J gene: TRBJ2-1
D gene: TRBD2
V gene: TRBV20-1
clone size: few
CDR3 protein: CSASELAGVSNEQFF
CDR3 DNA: TGCAGTGCTAGTGAACTAGCGGGAGTGTCCAATGAGCAGTTCTTC

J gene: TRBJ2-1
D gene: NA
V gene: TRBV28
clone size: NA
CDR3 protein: CASSSGTPSYNEQFF
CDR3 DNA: TGTGCCAGCAGCTCAGGGACTCCCTCCTACAATGAGCAGTTCTTC

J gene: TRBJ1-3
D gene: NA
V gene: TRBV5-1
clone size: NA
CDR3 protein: CASSRESSGNTIYF
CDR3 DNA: TGCGCCAGCAGCCGGGAGAGCTCTGGAAACACCATATATTTT

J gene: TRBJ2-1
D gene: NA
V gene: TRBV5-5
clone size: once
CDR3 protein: CASSPEAKGEQFF
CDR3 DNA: TGTGCCAGCAGCCCGGAGGCGAAGGGTGAGCAGTTCTTC

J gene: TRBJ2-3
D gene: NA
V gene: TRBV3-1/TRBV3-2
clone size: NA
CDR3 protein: CASSKRGPDTQYF
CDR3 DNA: TGTGCCAGCAGCAAAAGGGGCCCAGATACGCAGTATTTT

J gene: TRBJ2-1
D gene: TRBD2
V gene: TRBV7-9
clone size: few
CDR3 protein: CASSPGLAGGRKNEQFF
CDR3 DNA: TGTGCCAGCAGCCCCGGACTAGCGGGAGGACGGAAAAATGAGCAGTTCTTC

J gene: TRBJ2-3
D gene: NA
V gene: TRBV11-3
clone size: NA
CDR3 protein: CASSLGGDTQYF
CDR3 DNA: TGTGCCAGCAGCTTAGGAGGGGATACGCAGTATTTT